The rows below give T cell receptor beta chains drawn from one sample of a study of T-cell memory formation after mild COVID-19. One entry per CDR3 protein, called by TCRdb with MiXCR from the 5' RACE reads. The table records under 400,000 distinct CDR3 sequences, 25% to 30% of them present only once. The sample was PBMCs or a T cell subset sorted from them (not recorded which). These TCRs come from an adult woman who had mild COVID-19 (a few samples of this study predate the infection). Cell type and time point are not known. Each CDR3 is given without its conserved first and last residue. D genes are given only for firm matches.

>TRBV6-5|NA
ASSQTGQIPNYGYT
>TRBV5-6|NA
ASSYDRREAF
>TRBV29-1|TRBD2
SDPRTSGNYEQY
>TRBV10-3|NA
AISPGSLNTEAF
>TRBV7-3|TRBD1
ASSALSGQGQY
>TRBV4-3|NA
ASSQGFGYEIGELF
>TRBV24-1|TRBD2
ATSDQTSGVYNEQF
>TRBV7-6|NA
ASTTPQKRELF
>TRBV18|TRBD1
ASSPNGQGGSEAF
>TRBV4-3|TRBD1
ASSLQYRTGSETQY
>TRBV6-5|TRBD1
ASSSDRGPQPQH
>TRBV18|NA
ASSKLGWQETQY
>TRBV30|NA
AWEGIGGSGANVLT
>TRBV2|NA
ASSEGGGETQY
>TRBV6-6|TRBD1
ASSDWDRGFSGYT
>TRBV7-2|NA
ASSFAGLQSYEQY
>TRBV11-2|NA
ASSLVGRINTEAF
>TRBV3-1|NA
ASSQQGSFAYTQY
>TRBV10-3|NA
AIREGGEHQPQH
>TRBV15|NA
ATSTRPQETQY
>TRBV7-2|TRBD2
ASSLAGLASTGGQY
>TRBV24-1|NA
ATSVQGNTEAF
>TRBV7-9|TRBD2
ASESGRFSTDTQY
>TRBV7-2|NA
ASSLDPPLRGEQF
>TRBV7-6|TRBD2
ASSSPPGGGSNEQF
>TRBV20-1|NA
SARPSRGGTSYNEQF
>TRBV6-1|TRBD2
ASPGASGSADTQY
>TRBV10-3|TRBD2
AISEAGGLNEQY
>TRBV12-3/TRBV12-4|TRBD2
ASIPTSGVQETQY
>TRBV7-9|NA
ASSFGDSDEQF
>TRBV7-6|TRBD1
ASSLPPGQGDTEAF
>TRBV9|TRBD1
ASSETGWETQY
>TRBV7-3|TRBD2
ASSLTGGASTDTQY
>TRBV11-2|NA
ASRPGHSSYEQY
>TRBV14|TRBD2
ASSALRTPGLAGVAETQY
>TRBV7-2|TRBD1
ASSFDRGRHEQY
>TRBV12-3/TRBV12-4|NA
ASSFTETYEQY
>TRBV5-1|NA
ASSLVPGVSNTEAF
>TRBV4-3|TRBD2
ASSPREGLDTQY
>TRBV11-3|TRBD2
ASSPPGGEAYNEQF
>TRBV29-1|NA
SVKGGLGYTEAF
>TRBV12-3/TRBV12-4|NA
ASSPRRAGNEQF
>TRBV25-1|TRBD1
ASSAAAGGNSPLH
>TRBV5-1|TRBD1
ASSSIDRGRADTQY
>TRBV7-2|TRBD1
ASSLVGGTGNQPQH
>TRBV12-3/TRBV12-4|TRBD2
ASSRTSVLYNEQF